This T cell receptor (beta chain) originates from a study of blood T cell repertoires in COVID-19. Whole-study context: COVID-19 samples from acute and convalescent phases originated in the United States, Italy and Spain. Nucleic acid was either cDNA or gDNA, and it came from T cells, B-cell-depleted T cells, or PBMCs.

CDR1 and CDR2 from the germline V gene are SGHRS and YFSETQ. The CDR3 spans 15 residues. Trimming shortened V by 4 bases and J by 6 bases, and 14 bases separated the two germline ends. Authors' processing steps: Estimates of nucleated cell counts were drawn from the amplification of reference gene primers. Method: immunoSEQ multiplex PCR; TCRdb's copy keeps in-frame clones and lacks some. Clone size and V and J calls were adopted from that table, with D and trimming inferred from the DNA. In the table there are 250,000 or so clones, approximately 91% of which are singletons. This rearrangement joins TRBV5-1 to TRBJ1-6; possible D gene TRBD1, 6 bases. The material sequenced was peripheral blood. This clonotype originated in a middle-aged woman who had recovered from COVID-19. The CDR3 DNA reads TGCGCCAGCAGCCATCGGGGGGGCGGTAATTCACCCCTCCACTTT. Amino acids: CASSHRGGGNSPLHF.